This TCR beta chain was obtained from a study of vaccination and CD4 T cells after COVID-19. Study context: It was a median 101 days after diagnosis, with a range of 35 to 161, that post-COVID samples were drawn. Overlapping spike peptides of SARS-CoV-2, HCoV-NL63, HCoV-OC43 and HCoV-229E stimulated the cells.

Regarding treatment: approximately 9-day PBMC culture with coronavirus spike peptide pools or control peptides (ViraFEST assay). Every well contained over 1.5 million PBMCs, which were grown with 10 IU/ml IL-2 and 9 to 10 ug/ml peptide pools. The sample holds a few counts of this clonotype. Its antigen is not identified. Trimming at V came to 3 bases and at J to 4 bases, leaving 6 bases not matched to a gene. Germline values: CDR1 DFQATT, CDR2 SNEGSKA (reference sequence). The CDR3 is 15 amino acids. An Oncomine TCR Beta short-read assay was used to sequence the DNA from cultured CD4+ T cells. Genomic DNA was isolated from CD4+ T cells that had been cultured. TCRdb passed the PCR reads through MiXCR, listing each CDR3 protein once. The table has several thousand distinct CDR3 sequences, roughly 17% seen once.

Source material: CD4+ T cells from blood, cultured in vitro. The J gene is TRBJ2-1, the V gene TRBV20-1; 10 bases agree with TRBD2. This sequence was found in a human donor who had recovered from COVID-19. The CDR3 sequence is CSARPSGGLYNEQFF. The CDR3 DNA reads TGCAGTGCTAGGCCTAGCGGGGGATTGTACAATGAGCAGTTCTTC.